This T cell receptor beta chain was recorded in a study of early T cells in non-severe SARS-CoV-2 infection. About the research overall: Sequencing used unsorted whole-blood bulk RNA, so chains lack pairing.

Ten or more counts support this clonotype. Antigen: not known. CDR3 size: 14 residues. Trimming shortened V by 3 bases and J by 9 bases, and 12 bases separated the two germline ends. CDR1 and CDR2 from the germline V gene are KGHSH and LQKENI. The protocol attached unique molecular identifiers to individual cDNA molecules. Via MiXCR, TCRdb re-called the 5' RACE reads, giving one row per CDR3 protein. In the table there are some 77,000 distinct CDR3 sequences, about 12% of which are singletons. Study results and limitations: Matches to VDJdb favored anti-spike CD8 responses and missed private and CD4 specificities.

The clonotype was recovered from an adult who was a healthcare worker with PCR-confirmed SARS-CoV-2 infection or an uninfected control (not recorded which). The donor label of this sample is uncertain. The chain employs TRBV18 and TRBJ1-6; D possibly corresponds to TRBD1 (5 bases). This material consisted of whole blood, taken at baseline. The CDR3 loop is CASSPRGPSSPLHF. The CDR3 DNA reads TGTGCCAGCTCACCCCGGGGACCGAGTTCACCCCTCCACTTT.